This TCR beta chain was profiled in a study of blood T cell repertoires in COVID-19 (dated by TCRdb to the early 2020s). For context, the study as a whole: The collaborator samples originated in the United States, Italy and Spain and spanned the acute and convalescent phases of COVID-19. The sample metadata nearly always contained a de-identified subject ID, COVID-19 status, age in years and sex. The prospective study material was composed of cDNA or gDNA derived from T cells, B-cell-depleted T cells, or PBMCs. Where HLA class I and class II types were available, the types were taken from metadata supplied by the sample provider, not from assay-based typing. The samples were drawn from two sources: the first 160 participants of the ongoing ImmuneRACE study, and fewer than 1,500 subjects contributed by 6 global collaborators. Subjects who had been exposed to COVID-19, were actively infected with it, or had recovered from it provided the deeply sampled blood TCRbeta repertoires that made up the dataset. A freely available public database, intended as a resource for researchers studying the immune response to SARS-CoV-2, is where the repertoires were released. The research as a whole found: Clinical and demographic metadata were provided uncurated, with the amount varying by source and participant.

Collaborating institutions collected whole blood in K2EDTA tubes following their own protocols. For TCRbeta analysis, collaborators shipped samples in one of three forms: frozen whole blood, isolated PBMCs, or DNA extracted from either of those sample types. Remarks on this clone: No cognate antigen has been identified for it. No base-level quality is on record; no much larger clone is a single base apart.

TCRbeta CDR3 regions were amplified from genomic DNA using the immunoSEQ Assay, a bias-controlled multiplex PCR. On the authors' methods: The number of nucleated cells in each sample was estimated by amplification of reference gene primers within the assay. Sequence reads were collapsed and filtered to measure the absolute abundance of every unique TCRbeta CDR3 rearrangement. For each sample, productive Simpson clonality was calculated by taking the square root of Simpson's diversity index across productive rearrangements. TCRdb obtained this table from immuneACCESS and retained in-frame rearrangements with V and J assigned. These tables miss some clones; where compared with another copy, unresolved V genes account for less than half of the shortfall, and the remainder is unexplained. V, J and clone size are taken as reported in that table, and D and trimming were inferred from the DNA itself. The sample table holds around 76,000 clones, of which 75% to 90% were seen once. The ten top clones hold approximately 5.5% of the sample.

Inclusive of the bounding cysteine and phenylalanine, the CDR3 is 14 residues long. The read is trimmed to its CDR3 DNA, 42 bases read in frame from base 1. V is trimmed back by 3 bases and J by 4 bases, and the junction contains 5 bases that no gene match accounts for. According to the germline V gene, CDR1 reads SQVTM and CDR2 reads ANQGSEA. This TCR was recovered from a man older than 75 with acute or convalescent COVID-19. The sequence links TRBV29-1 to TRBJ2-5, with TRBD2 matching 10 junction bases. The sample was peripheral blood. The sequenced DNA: TGCAGCGTTGACTTTATAGCGGGAGGAGAGACCCAGTACTTC. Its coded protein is CSVDFIAGGETQYF. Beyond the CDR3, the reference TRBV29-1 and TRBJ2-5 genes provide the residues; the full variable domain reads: SAVISQKPSRDICQRGTSLTIQCQVDSQVTMMFWYRQQPGQSLTLIATANQGSEATYESGFVIDKFPISRPNLTFSTLTVSNMSPEDSSIYLCSVDFIAGGETQYFGPGTRLLVL.